These 5 T cell receptor beta chains were all obtained from the same sample, sequenced in a study of T cell repertoires in cytomegalovirus infection. TCRdb re-analysed the reads in MiXCR, keeping a single row per CDR3 protein. The sample lists roughly 920,000 distinct CDR3 sequences; under 40% were seen once. No antigen has been identified for these receptors. The sequenced sample was cultured CD8+ T cells from PBMCs, obtained from culture after CMV antigen stimulation. The receptors were sampled from a human donor in good health (CMV status not recorded). Some clones in this sample may be carry-over from other donors' samples.

This clonotype was observed a handful of times. The V call is TRBV24-1, the J call TRBJ2-3; 9 bases line up with TRBD1. The V gene end was trimmed by 6 bases and the J gene end by 6 bases; junction bases not matched to a gene: 9. CDR3 length: 15 amino acids. Germline CDR1 and CDR2: KGHDR and SFDVKD. The CDR3, as DNA: TGTGCCACCAGTCCGAGGGACAGGGCCTATGATACGCAGTATTTT. The encoded protein is CATSPRDRAYDTQYF.

The J gene is TRBJ2-3, the V gene TRBV11-3; D possibly corresponds to TRBD2 (5 bases). The CDR3 runs to 15 residues. CDR1 and CDR2 from the germline V gene are SGHNT and YENEEA. With 4 bases removed from V and 2 bases from J, the gap between germline ends came to 13 bases. CDR3 residues: CASSSRTQHTDTQYF. DNA of the CDR3: TGTGCCAGCAGCTCCCGGACTCAACACACAGATACGCAGTATTTT.

V is TRBV12-3 or TRBV12-4 and J is TRBJ1-2; D not resolved. This CDR3 is 14 amino acids long. The V gene lost 7 bases and the J gene lost 4 bases, with 16 bases spanning the gap. CDR3 in DNA: TGTGCCAGCACCTGGGCCTTCCCTGTCTATGGCTACACCTTC. Its translation: CASTWAFPVYGYTF.

This clonotype came up once. This rearrangement joins TRBV20-1 to TRBJ1-2; TRBD1 might be the D (5 bases). Germline loops: CDR1 DFQATT, CDR2 SNEGSKA (reference sequence). There are 14 residues in the CDR3. V shed 6 bases and J shed 4 bases, with 18 bases lying between them. In DNA, the CDR3 is TGCAGTGCGGGTGGTTCAGACAGCCTCTATGGCTACACCTTC. Amino acid sequence: CSAGGSDSLYGYTF.

This clonotype has at least ten counts. The chain couples TRBV20-1 to TRBJ2-1, with TRBD1 matching 10 bases. V was clipped by 6 bases and J by 2 bases; unmatched bases: 10. CDR3 length: 16 residues. Germline V CDR1 and CDR2: DFQATT, SNEGSKA (reference sequence). The CDR3 is CSAVRSGTGAYNEQFF. The DNA for the CDR3 is TGCAGTGCCGTAAGATCCGGGACAGGGGCCTACAATGAGCAGTTCTTC.